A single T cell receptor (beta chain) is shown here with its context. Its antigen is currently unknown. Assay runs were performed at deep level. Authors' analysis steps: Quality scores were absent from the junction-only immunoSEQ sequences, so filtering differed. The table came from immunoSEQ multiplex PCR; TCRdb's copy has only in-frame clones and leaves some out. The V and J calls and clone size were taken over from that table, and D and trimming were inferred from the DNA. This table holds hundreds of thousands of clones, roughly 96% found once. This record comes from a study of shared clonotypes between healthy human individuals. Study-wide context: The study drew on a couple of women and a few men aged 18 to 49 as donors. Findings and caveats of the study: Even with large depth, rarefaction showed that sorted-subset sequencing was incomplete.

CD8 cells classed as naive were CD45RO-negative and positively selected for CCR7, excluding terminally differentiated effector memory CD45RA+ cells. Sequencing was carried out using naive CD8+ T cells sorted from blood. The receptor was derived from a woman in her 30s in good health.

The CDR3 sequence is CASSFSGLAYEQYF. Written as DNA, the CDR3 is TGTGCCAGCAGTTTTAGCGGCTTAGCCTACGAGCAGTACTTC. V usage is TRBV28 and J usage is TRBJ2-7; a possible D gene is TRBD2 (6 bases). The CDR3 length is 14 residues. Germline V gene lookup returns CDR1 MDHEN and CDR2 SYDVKM. V was cut by 3 bases and J by 2 bases, with 11 bases left in between.